This T cell receptor beta chain is from a study of shared clonotypes between healthy human individuals. The study's findings and limits: Deeper or shallower sequencing was expected to change how clonotypes are shared among donors. For sorted subsets, rarefaction showed incomplete sequencing despite large depth.

The V end lost 2 bases, the J end lost 8 bases, and 13 bases lay between the germline ends. The CDR3 is 15 residues long. Germline CDR1 and CDR2: SGHTA and FQGTGA. To note about this clone: Its target is unknown.

The repertoire was sequenced with immunoSEQ multiplex PCR; TCRdb's copy has only in-frame clones and lacks some. The table has about 1.1 million clones, about 80% seen once. Donation came from healthy HIV-negative adults that had no recent acute infections or vaccinations. From CD4+ cells came CD45RA+ naive and CD45RA-negative memory subsets. The TCR sequence derives from a man aged 18 to 29 in good health. Some clones in this sample may be carry-over from other donors' samples. Specimen: memory CD4+ T cells from PBMCs. Subset specified: CD45RA-negative fraction. This rearrangement joins TRBV7-3 to TRBJ1-6; D is possibly TRBD1 (5 bases). The CDR3 loop reads CASSLQGAIDSPLHF. The CDR3, as DNA: TGTGCCAGCAGCTTACAGGGTGCTATAGATTCACCCCTCCACTTT.